This TCR beta chain was documented in a study of cytotoxic CD8 clonotypes in ibrutinib-treated CLL. Whole-study context: Among the patients, ten to eleven presented as relapsed/refractory and 15 as treatment-naive; approximately 17 showed unmutated IGHV.

Target depth was 1 in 200,000 to 1 in 1 million T cells, about 10x per clonotype. Assay used: immunoSEQ multiplex PCR; TCRdb lists only in-frame clones, some missing. The sample includes about 89,000 clones, around 73% of them seen just once. Germline loops: CDR1 SGHDT, CDR2 YYEEEE. The CDR3 is 13 residues long. V lost 2 bases, J lost 5 bases, and 3 bases stayed unmatched. This clone was observed a single time. The chain has TRBV5-6 and TRBJ2-5, with TRBD2 matching over 7 bases. This TCR was sampled from a human donor with chronic lymphocytic leukemia. The sample was PBMCs, taken after 12 months of ibrutinib treatment. The chain's CDR3 is CASSLGLGETQYF. CDR3 DNA sequence: TGTGCCAGCAGCTTAGGACTAGGGGAGACCCAGTACTTC.